Listed here are 15 T cell receptor beta chains from one sample, sequenced in a study of T cell responses to AZD1222 COVID-19 vaccine. Only in-frame clones appear in the TCRdb table, and some are missing; sequencing was by immunoSEQ multiplex PCR. The table lists 120,000 to 150,000 clones, roughly nine tenths of them singletons. Sequencing used peripheral blood, obtained on day 0 of AZD1222 vaccination. These receptors were taken from an adult in good health.

The chain combines TRBV21-1 with TRBJ2-7. TRBV21-1 is assigned pseudogene status. The CDR3 extends over 16 amino acids. In DNA, the CDR3 is TGTGCCAGCAGCAAAGGGGGAACGGGCCCATCCTACGAGCAGTACTTC. Translating gives CASSKGGTGPSYEQYF.

This rearrangement joins TRBV12-5 to TRBJ2-1; 8 nucleotides match TRBD2. J gave up 3 bases and V 9 bases, and 4 bases lay outside the gene matches. The CDR3 length is 13 residues. The V gene's germline CDR1 is LGHNT and CDR2 FRNRAP. DNA for the CDR3: TGTGCTAGCCGGGAGGGGCGCTACAATGAGCAGTTCTTC. Translating it yields CASREGRYNEQFF.

This rearrangement joins TRBV9 to TRBJ2-7; 14 bases fit TRBD2. CDR3 length: 16 residues. The germline CDR1 and CDR2 sequences are SGDLS and YYNGEE. V lost 0 bases and J lost 3; bases outside the gene matches: 2. CDR3 amino acids: CASSVAGTSGSYEQYF. The CDR3 DNA is TGTGCCAGCAGCGTAGCCGGGACTAGCGGGAGCTACGAGCAGTACTTC. Using reference TRBV9 and TRBJ2-7 for the parts outside the CDR3, the full variable domain is DSGVTQTPKHLITATGQRVTLRCSPRSGDLSVYWYQQSLDQGLQFLIQYYNGEERAKGNILERFSAQQFPDLHSELNLSSLELGDSALYFCASSVAGTSGSYEQYFGPGTRLTVT.

J is TRBJ1-2 and V is TRBV28, with D uncertain. Germline CDR1 and CDR2: MDHEN and SYDVKM. V lost 4 bases and J lost 2, with 14 bases in between. This CDR3 comprises 15 residues. The CDR3 spells CASSSPSQSNYGYTF. Written as DNA, the CDR3 is TGTGCCAGCAGTTCCCCTTCCCAATCCAACTATGGCTACACCTTC.

V and J are TRBV4-3 and TRBJ2-1; D remains unclear. Germline V gives CDR1 LGHNA, CDR2 YSLEER. The CDR3 extends over 17 amino acids. Trimming pared 0 bases from V and 8 bases from J, leaving 20 bases between. The CDR3 DNA reads TGCGCCAGCAGCCAAGAGTTGGGGTACTCGTCGTTCCATGAGCAGTTCTTC. Translated: CASSQELGYSSFHEQFF.

The rearrangement links TRBV6-5 to TRBJ1-5; a weak D match, TRBD1 (6 bases). Germline V lookup: CDR1 MNHEY, CDR2 SVGAGI. CDR3 length: 15 amino acids. V lost 5 bases to trimming and J lost 0 bases, with 11 bases between them. This chain's CDR3 is CASSPGTHSNQPQHF. The CDR3 bases are TGTGCCAGCAGTCCCGGGACACATAGCAATCAGCCCCAGCATTTT.

The V and J genes are TRBV4-1 and TRBJ1-1, with D hard to call. The germline gives CDR1 MGHRA, CDR2 YSYEKL. The V and J ends lost 2 bases and 4 bases respectively, with 11 bases between them. The CDR3 spans 14 residues. CDR3 protein: CASSQQTGGTEAFF. The CDR3 DNA sequence: TGCGCCAGCAGCCAACAGACTGGCGGCACTGAAGCTTTCTTT.

The CDR3 DNA is TGTGCCACCAGTGACCCCATAGGGGTAAAAGAAAAACTGTTTTTT. Translation: CATSDPIGVKEKLFF. The chain carries TRBV24-1 and TRBJ1-4, with D maybe TRBD1 (5 bases). CDR3 length equals 15 residues. Per the germline V gene, CDR1 is KGHDR and CDR2 is SFDVKD. Trimming left V 4 bases short and J 8 bases short, with 16 bases between.

CDR3 nucleotide sequence: TGCAGCCTTGGGGACCTCGAGCAGTACTTC. Protein product: CSLGDLEQYF. V is TRBV20-1 and J is TRBJ2-7, with D tentatively TRBD1 or TRBD2 (5 bases each). This CDR3 is 10 amino acids long. Germline V CDR1 and CDR2: DFQATT, SNEGSKA (reference sequence).

The CDR3 loop is CASSLGTGVGETQYF. The DNA of the CDR3 is TGTGCCAGCAGCTTGGGGACAGGGGTAGGAGAGACCCAGTACTTC. V gene TRBV5-6 combines with J gene TRBJ2-5, with 9 positions matching TRBD1. Germline CDR1 is SGHDT and CDR2 is YYEEEE. The CDR3 runs to 15 residues. With 0 bases clipped from V and 4 bases from J, the junction kept 4 bases outside the gene matches.

This clone has a single count. This chain links TRBV4-2 with TRBJ1-2; unclear D gene. Germline CDR1 is LGHNA and CDR2 is YNFKEQ. The CDR3 runs 12 residues. Trimming shortened V by 3 bases and J by 8 bases, and 10 bases separated the two germline ends. The CDR3 sequence: CASSQREGGYTF. CDR3 sequence (DNA): TGTGCCAGCAGCCAGAGGGAGGGAGGCTACACCTTC.

This chain connects TRBV5-1 to TRBJ1-2; maybe TRBD1 (6 bases). V was pared by 2 bases and J by 6 bases, with 8 bases between. Germline V CDR1 and CDR2: SGHRS, YFSETQ. The CDR3 sequence is 12 residues long. The CDR3 DNA is TGCGCCAGCAGCTTAGAGGGGGATGGCTACACCTTC. Translated: CASSLEGDGYTF.

This chain links TRBV30 with TRBJ2-1, with 12 nucleotides matching TRBD2. Germline V gene lookup returns CDR1 GTSNPN and CDR2 SVGIG (reference sequence). The CDR3 runs 16 residues. The trim removed 7 bases at V and 0 bases at J, leaving 7 bases unmatched. The CDR3 protein is CALGSSGGVSYNEQFF. The CDR3 nucleotides read TGTGCCTTGGGATCTAGCGGGGGGGTCTCCTACAATGAGCAGTTCTTC. The whole variable domain, remainder taken from reference TRBV30 and TRBJ2-1, is SQTIHQWPATLVQPVGSPLSLECTVEGTSNPNLYWYRQAAGRGLQLLFYSVGIGQISSEVPQNLSASRPQDRQFILSSKKLLLSDSGFYLCALGSSGGVSYNEQFFGPGTRLTVL.

The chain is built from TRBV14 and TRBJ2-7; D gene uncertain. V was cut by 4 bases and J by 4 bases, with 17 bases left in between. The CDR3 contains 15 residues. Germline CDR1 is SGHDN and CDR2 is FVKESK. CDR3 in amino acids: CASSPRRAPEYEQYF. As DNA, the CDR3 is TGTGCCAGCAGCCCCCGTCGGGCGCCTGAGTACGAGCAGTACTTC. Combining the CDR3 with reference TRBV14 and TRBJ2-7 gives the whole variable domain EAGVTQFPSHSVIEKGQTVTLRCDPISGHDNLYWYRRVMGKEIKFLLHFVKESKQDESGMPNNRFLAERTGGTYSTLKVQPAELEDSGVYFCASSPRRAPEYEQYFGPGTRLTVT.

The V and J genes are TRBV3-1 (or the pseudogene TRBV3-2) and TRBJ1-2, with D possibly TRBD1 on 5 matching bases. V lost 0 bases to trimming and J lost 8 bases, with 19 bases between them. The CDR3 consists of 16 residues. In germline, CDR1 is LGHDT, CDR2 YNNKEL (reference sequence). CDR3 bases: TGTGCCAGCAGCCAAGATGGGGGAAATGGGGGTCGGGGCTACACCTTC. The encoded protein is CASSQDGGNGGRGYTF.